The clone carrying this T cell receptor (beta chain) was recorded many times. These data are taken from a study of neurological immune-mediated disorders. Time point meaning: longitudinal time-point 2. A single record per CDR3 protein comes from TCRdb applying MiXCR to the 5' RACE reads. The sample lists about 66,000 distinct CDR3 sequences; roughly 9.8% were seen once. CDR1 and CDR2 from the germline V gene are SGHRS and YFSETQ. This CDR3 spans 14 amino acids. The V end was cut by 5 bases, the J end by 1 base, with 11 bases between. J is TRBJ2-3 and V is TRBV5-1; D call uncertain. The sequence was obtained from a young man in good health. The sequencing sample was made of PBMCs. For the CDR3, the DNA is TGCGCCAGCAGTTCCAGCTTGCGCACAGATACGCAGTATTTT. Translated: CASSSSLRTDTQYF.